These T cell receptor beta chains were read from a single sample in a study of shared clonotypes between healthy human individuals. The assay was immunoSEQ multiplex PCR, and TCRdb's table has in-frame clones only and misses some. Of 2 million to 2.5 million clones in the sample, almost 96% are singletons; the top ten hold roughly 0.13%. Sequenced: naive CD4+ T cells sorted from blood. The receptors come from a man aged 18 to 30 in good health. The CDR3 runs from the conserved cysteine through the conserved F or W. D genes are given only for firm matches. Size is omitted from some rows. Given values are once, few, many or a class for expanded clones.

clone size,V gene,J gene,D gene,CDR3 protein,CDR3 DNA
once,TRBV6-6,TRBJ2-7,TRBD1,CASSYTPGTGGYEQYF,TGTGCCAGCAGTTACACCCCCGGGACAGGGGGCTACGAGCAGTACTTC
NA,TRBV6-1,TRBJ1-5,NA,CASSEGRFNQPQHF,TGTGCCAGCAGTGAAGGCCGCTTCAATCAGCCCCAGCATTTT
NA,TRBV19,TRBJ1-6,NA,CASSTQASPLHF,TGTGCCAGTAGTACCCAAGCGTCACCCCTCCACTTT
NA,TRBV4-1,TRBJ2-5,NA,CASSLRAQETQYF,TGCGCCAGCAGCCTCCGGGCCCAAGAGACCCAGTACTTC
NA,TRBV29-1,TRBJ2-5,TRBD1,CSARPGQGNQETQYF,TGCAGCGCGAGGCCGGGACAGGGGAACCAAGAGACCCAGTACTTC
NA,TRBV25-1,TRBJ2-5,NA,CASSEWRDQEIQYF,TGTGCCAGCAGTGAATGGAGAGATCAAGAGATCCAGTACTTC
NA,TRBV18,TRBJ2-1,NA,CASSPEQPGGEQFF,TGTGCCAGCTCACCTGAACAGCCCGGGGGTGAGCAGTTCTTC
NA,TRBV7-9,TRBJ1-2,NA,CASSLALGGGKAGYTF,TGTGCCAGCAGCTTAGCGCTAGGTGGAGGGAAGGCGGGCTACACCTTC
NA,TRBV9,TRBJ2-3,NA,CASSPMGSFTDTQYF,TGTGCCAGCAGCCCCATGGGGTCCTTCACAGATACGCAGTATTTT
NA,TRBV4-2,TRBJ2-2,TRBD2,CASSQVASGGATGELFF,TGTGCCAGCAGCCAAGTTGCTAGCGGGGGGGCGACCGGGGAGCTGTTTTTT
NA,TRBV6-1,TRBJ1-2,TRBD1,CASRATGVSYGYTF,TGTGCCAGCAGGGCTACAGGGGTTAGCTATGGCTACACCTTC
once,TRBV30,TRBJ1-3,NA,CAWSTGLHSGNTIYF,TGTGCCTGGTCAACAGGGCTCCACTCTGGAAACACCATATATTTT
few,TRBV6-6,TRBJ1-5,NA,CASSYVGNQPQHF,TGTGCCAGCAGTTACGTGGGGAATCAGCCCCAGCATTTT
NA,TRBV6-1,TRBJ2-7,TRBD1,CASSEGQGFYEQYF,TGTGCCAGCAGTGAAGGACAGGGGTTCTACGAGCAGTACTTC
NA,TRBV2,TRBJ2-2,NA,CASRLVPGELFF,TGTGCCAGCAGACTAGTCCCCGGGGAGCTGTTTTTT
NA,TRBV14,TRBJ1-6,NA,CASSQVVNSYNSPLHF,TGTGCCAGCAGCCAAGTTGTCAACTCCTATAATTCACCCCTCCACTTT
NA,TRBV11-2,TRBJ2-2,NA,CASSLGPLNTGELFF,TGTGCCAGCAGCTTAGGGCCCTTGAACACCGGGGAGCTGTTTTTT
NA,TRBV21-1,TRBJ2-5,NA,CASSKVEYSIQETQYF,TGTGCCAGCAGCAAAGTGGAGTACAGTATCCAAGAGACCCAGTACTTC
NA,TRBV29-1,TRBJ1-1,TRBD1,CSVLRGLNTEAFF,TGCAGCGTCCTGAGGGGGCTGAACACTGAAGCTTTCTTT
many,TRBV28,TRBJ2-5,NA,CASSLEGTAYQETQYF,TGTGCCAGCAGTTTAGAAGGGACGGCGTACCAAGAGACCCAGTACTTC
once,TRBV9,TRBJ2-7,TRBD2,CASSQRASGYEQYF,TGTGCCAGCAGCCAGCGGGCTAGCGGATACGAGCAGTACTTC
NA,TRBV10-1,TRBJ2-7,NA,CASSESYGPYEQYF,TGCGCCAGCAGTGAGTCCTACGGGCCCTACGAGCAGTACTTC
NA,TRBV27,TRBJ2-5,NA,CASSPWGREETQYF,TGTGCCAGCAGTCCCTGGGGCAGAGAAGAGACCCAGTACTTC
NA,TRBV29-1,TRBJ1-1,NA,CSAGGQRNTEAFF,TGCAGCGCCGGGGGACAACGAAACACTGAAGCTTTCTTT
NA,TRBV6-5,TRBJ2-2,TRBD1,CASTQQGSTGELFF,TGTGCCAGCACCCAACAGGGGAGCACCGGGGAGCTGTTTTTT
NA,TRBV28,TRBJ1-2,TRBD1,CASSSWGTATDYGYTF,TGTGCCAGCAGTTCTTGGGGGACAGCGACAGACTATGGCTACACCTTC
NA,TRBV7-9,TRBJ2-1,TRBD1,CASSPEGTGDYNEQFF,TGTGCCAGCAGCCCAGAGGGGACAGGGGATTACAATGAGCAGTTCTTC
once,TRBV5-6,TRBJ2-7,TRBD2,CASIPRRENSYEQYF,TGTGCCAGCATCCCCCGGCGGGAGAACTCCTACGAGCAGTACTTC
NA,TRBV5-1,TRBJ2-7,NA,CASSLARGSYEQYF,TGCGCCAGCAGCTTGGCCAGGGGATCCTACGAGCAGTACTTC
NA,TRBV30,TRBJ1-5,NA,CAWSLGGNQPQHF,TGTGCCTGGAGTCTAGGGGGCAATCAGCCCCAGCATTTT
once,TRBV10-1,TRBJ2-2,NA,CASSESGPAGVPGELFF,TGCGCCAGCAGTGAGTCGGGGCCCGCCGGCGTGCCCGGGGAGCTGTTTTTT
NA,TRBV10-3,TRBJ2-5,NA,CAISRELGQETQYF,TGTGCCATCAGCCGCGAACTAGGCCAAGAGACCCAGTACTTC
NA,TRBV6-5,TRBJ2-7,TRBD1,CASSYQDRVEHEQYF,TGTGCCAGCAGTTACCAGGACAGGGTAGAACACGAGCAGTACTTC
NA,TRBV5-1,TRBJ2-3,TRBD1,CASSPDRAAWSTDTQYF,TGCGCCAGCAGCCCGGACAGGGCGGCTTGGAGCACAGATACGCAGTATTTT
NA,TRBV7-9,TRBJ2-7,NA,CASSLVGRDYYEQYF,TGTGCCAGCAGCTTAGTCGGCAGAGATTACTACGAGCAGTACTTC
NA,TRBV30,TRBJ1-4,TRBD1,CAWRTGRANEKLFF,TGTGCCTGGAGGACAGGGCGGGCTAATGAAAAACTGTTTTTT
NA,TRBV9,TRBJ2-1,NA,CASSVDGHTYNEQFF,TGTGCCAGCAGCGTAGACGGACATACCTACAATGAGCAGTTCTTC
NA,TRBV4-1,TRBJ1-2,NA,CASSQDRQANYGYTF,TGCGCCAGCAGCCAAGATAGACAGGCTAACTATGGCTACACCTTC
NA,TRBV5-1,TRBJ1-1,TRBD1,CASSIMTGSPEAFF,TGCGCCAGCAGCATCATGACAGGGTCCCCTGAAGCTTTCTTT
NA,TRBV19,TRBJ2-7,NA,CASSIGPMGTAYEQYF,TGTGCCAGTAGTATAGGCCCGATGGGGACGGCATACGAGCAGTACTTC
NA,TRBV29-1,TRBJ1-6,NA,CSVRDLNSPLHF,TGCAGCGTTCGGGACCTTAATTCACCCCTCCACTTT
NA,TRBV28,TRBJ2-1,TRBD1,CASSGPRDRNEQFF,TGTGCCAGCAGTGGCCCCCGGGACAGGAATGAGCAGTTCTTC
NA,TRBV9,TRBJ2-2,NA,CASSKGTNTGELFF,TGTGCCAGCAGCAAAGGGACAAACACCGGGGAGCTGTTTTTT
NA,TRBV7-2,TRBJ2-7,TRBD1,CASSLIPGDRGSYEQYF,TGTGCCAGCAGCTTAATCCCCGGGGACAGGGGCTCCTACGAGCAGTACTTC
once,TRBV5-1,TRBJ2-3,NA,CASSLQASGTDTQYF,TGCGCCAGCAGCTTGCAGGCTAGCGGCACAGATACGCAGTATTTT
NA,TRBV6-4,TRBJ2-2,NA,CASKPGLENTGELFF,TGTGCCAGCAAACCGGGATTGGAGAACACCGGGGAGCTGTTTTTT
NA,TRBV11-2,TRBJ2-2,NA,CASSLARGSTGELFF,TGTGCCAGCAGCTTAGCTAGGGGCTCCACCGGGGAGCTGTTTTTT
NA,TRBV5-1,TRBJ1-4,TRBD1,CASSWSGRTGEKLFF,TGCGCCAGCAGCTGGAGCGGGAGGACAGGAGAAAAACTGTTTTTT
NA,TRBV18,TRBJ2-1,NA,CASSPPVQGGEQFF,TGTGCCAGCTCACCACCCGTCCAGGGCGGTGAGCAGTTCTTC
NA,TRBV6-1,TRBJ1-2,TRBD1,CASSKWTGDGYTF,TGTGCCAGCAGTAAATGGACAGGGGACGGCTACACCTTC
NA,TRBV6-5,TRBJ2-1,TRBD2,CASSLTSGPYNEQFF,TGTGCCAGCAGTCTGACTAGCGGGCCCTACAATGAGCAGTTCTTC
NA,TRBV7-9,TRBJ2-3,NA,CASSAGDGGGTDTQYF,TGTGCCAGCAGCGCCGGGGATGGTGGGGGGACAGATACGCAGTATTTT
NA,TRBV5-1,TRBJ1-1,NA,CASSLSGGMNTEAFF,TGCGCCAGCAGCCTGTCTGGGGGCATGAACACTGAAGCTTTCTTT
NA,TRBV19,TRBJ2-3,TRBD1,CASSIGQGKNTDTQYF,TGTGCCAGTAGTATTGGACAGGGAAAAAACACAGATACGCAGTATTTT
NA,TRBV6-5,TRBJ2-7,TRBD1,CASSQGQGYFDEQYF,TGTGCCAGCAGTCAAGGACAGGGGTATTTTGACGAGCAGTACTTC
NA,TRBV7-2,TRBJ2-2,NA,CASSIRQAGELFF,TGTGCCAGCAGCATCAGACAGGCCGGGGAGCTGTTTTTT
NA,TRBV19,TRBJ1-6,NA,CASSLREGTNSPLHF,TGTGCCAGTAGCCTCCGAGAGGGGACCAATTCACCCCTCCACTTT
NA,TRBV28,TRBJ1-1,NA,CASSFQTNTEAFF,TGTGCCAGCAGTTTCCAGACGAACACTGAAGCTTTCTTT
NA,TRBV5-1,TRBJ1-3,NA,CASSNRGVASGNTIYF,TGCGCCAGCAGTAACAGAGGCGTAGCCTCTGGAAACACCATATATTTT
NA,TRBV27,TRBJ2-3,NA,CASSLQAGHPTDTQYF,TGTGCCAGCAGTTTACAAGCGGGTCACCCCACAGATACGCAGTATTTT